Listed below are T cell receptor beta chains from one sample, sequenced in a study of blood T cell repertoires in COVID-19. Produced via immunoSEQ multiplex PCR; TCRdb's table is partial and in-frame only. The data hold about 170,000 clones, with 80% to 85% observed a single time. Sequencing was carried out using peripheral blood. These receptors were collected from a human donor with acute or convalescent COVID-19. The donor label of this sample is uncertain. Both conserved end residues are part of each CDR3. Clone size is not always given. Where it is, it says once, few, many or a class for expanded clones.

v_call clone_size cdr3_length cdr3_aa
TRBV5-6 once 13 CASSLLGGGELFF
TRBV2 NA 13 CASLGLAGNEQYF
TRBV7-9 NA 15 CASSLVAGSGNTIYF
TRBV27 NA 13 CASSLSARSEQYF
TRBV4-2 NA 16 CASSQDQVSAPYEQYF
TRBV10-3 NA 16 CAISESEGSGANVLTF
TRBV28 NA 15 CASGGGAKAGNTIYF
TRBV28 NA 12 CASSPGRRELFF
TRBV9 NA 15 CASSPPGTIATEAFF
TRBV5-1 NA 14 CASSLEGAHYEQYF
TRBV6-5 NA 13 CASSYRRGDGYTF
TRBV6-5 NA 11 CASYRDTEAFF
TRBV5-1 NA 14 CASSLENLRTEAFF
TRBV6-5 NA 14 CASSSDRGRYGYTF
TRBV6-5 NA 14 CASSRRDRVVGYTF
TRBV2 NA 17 CASSGPAGQTGDYGYTF
TRBV9 NA 14 CASSASGRAETQYF
TRBV7-3 NA 14 CASSFSSGRDTQYF
TRBV19 NA 15 CASKEAAGSNSPLHF
TRBV19 NA 15 CASSTPGGGSQPQHF
TRBV7-2 NA 14 CASSLEGRRQPQHF
TRBV5-1 NA 15 CASSSGGGGTYEQYF
TRBV3-1/TRBV3-2 NA 14 CASSRGQSNYGYTF
TRBV5-6 once 16 CASSLGPASGRREQYF
TRBV6-5 NA 14 CASRRGTENTEAFF
TRBV20-1 NA 15 CSAIDRGSSYNEQFF
TRBV14 once 13 CASSQGRGHGYTF
TRBV9 NA 15 CASSAGQGAWETQYF
TRBV18 NA 17 CASSPSGGRQSNSPLHF
TRBV7-8 NA 13 CASSGRFQETQYF
TRBV5-4 NA 15 CASSATGGTNEKLFF
TRBV5-4 NA 15 CASSLGDRPSEKLFF
TRBV7-3 NA 15 CASSSPGTGKNEQFF
TRBV3-1/TRBV3-2 few 14 CASSRQGTSGELFF
TRBV5-4 NA 15 CASSLGQGNGNTIYF
TRBV28 few 19 CASSSVGLAGVSGANVLTF
TRBV6-1 NA 15 CASSEGRLSNYGYTF
TRBV3-1/TRBV3-2 NA 18 CASSSLSRASGSWAEQYF
TRBV15 NA 15 CATSRHAPGNQPQHF
TRBV5-8 NA 14 CASSLRGAGQPQHF
TRBV7-3 NA 14 CASSLGGFQETQYF
TRBV18 NA 14 CASSPGQGSGTQYF